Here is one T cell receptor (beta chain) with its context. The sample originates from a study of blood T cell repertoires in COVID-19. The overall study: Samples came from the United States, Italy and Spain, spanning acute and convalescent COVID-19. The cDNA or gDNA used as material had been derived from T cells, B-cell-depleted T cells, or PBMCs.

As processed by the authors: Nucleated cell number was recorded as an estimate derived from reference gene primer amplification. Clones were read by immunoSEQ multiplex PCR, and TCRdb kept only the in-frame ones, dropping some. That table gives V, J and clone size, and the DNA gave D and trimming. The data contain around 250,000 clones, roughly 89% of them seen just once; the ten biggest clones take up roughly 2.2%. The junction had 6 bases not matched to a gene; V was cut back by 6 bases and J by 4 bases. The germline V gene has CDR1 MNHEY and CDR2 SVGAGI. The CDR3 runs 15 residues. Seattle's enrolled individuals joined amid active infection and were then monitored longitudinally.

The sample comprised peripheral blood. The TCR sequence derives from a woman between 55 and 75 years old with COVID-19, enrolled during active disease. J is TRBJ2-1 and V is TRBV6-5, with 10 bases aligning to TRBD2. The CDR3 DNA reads TGTGCCAGCAGGAATAGCGGGGGGACGTACAATGAGCAGTTCTTC. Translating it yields CASRNSGGTYNEQFF.